The sample holds one count of the clone carrying this T cell receptor beta chain. Its specificity is unknown. This entry belongs to a study of cytomegalovirus exposure and HLA in healthy donors. Overall study findings and caveats: Within the data, a cluster of highly shared sequence variants was likely a sequencing artifact. Productive status was seen about 87% or about 30% of the time for most TCR beta V segments in an earlier analysis.

Use of 60 Vbeta and 13 Jbeta primers characterized the PCR. Assay: immunoSEQ multiplex PCR; the TCRdb copy retains only in-frame clones and omits some. The repertoire holds under 300,000 clones, with around 90% as singletons. J gave up 5 bases and V 3 bases, and 4 bases lay outside the gene matches. This CDR3 is built from 13 residues. From germline, CDR1 is MGHRA and CDR2 YSYEKL. The TCR sequence derives from a girl aged 2 to 10 in good health and CMV-seronegative. The sequencing input was PBMCs. The chain carries TRBV4-1 and TRBJ2-7; TRBD2 aligns across 7 bases. The CDR3 nucleotides read TGCGCCAGCAGCCACGAGGGAGGGAACGAGCAGTACTTC. The encoded protein is CASSHEGGNEQYF.